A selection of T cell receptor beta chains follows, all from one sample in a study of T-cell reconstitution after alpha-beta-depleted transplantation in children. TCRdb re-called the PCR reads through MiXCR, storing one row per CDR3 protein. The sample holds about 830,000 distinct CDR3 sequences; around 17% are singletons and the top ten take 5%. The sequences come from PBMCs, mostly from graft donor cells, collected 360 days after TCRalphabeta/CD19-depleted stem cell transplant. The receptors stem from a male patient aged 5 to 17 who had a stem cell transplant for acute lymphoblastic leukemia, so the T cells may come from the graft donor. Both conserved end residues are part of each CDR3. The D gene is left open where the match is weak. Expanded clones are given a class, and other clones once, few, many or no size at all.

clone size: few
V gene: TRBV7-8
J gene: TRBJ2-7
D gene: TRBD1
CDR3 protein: CASSRYRDRVYEQYF
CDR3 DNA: TGTGCCAGCAGCCGCTACCGGGACAGGGTCTACGAGCAGTACTTC

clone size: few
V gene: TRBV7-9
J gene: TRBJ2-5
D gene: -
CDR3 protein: CASSHQLASLRGDQYF
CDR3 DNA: TGTGCCAGCAGCCACCAACTAGCTTCCCTCAGAGGAGACCAGTACTTC

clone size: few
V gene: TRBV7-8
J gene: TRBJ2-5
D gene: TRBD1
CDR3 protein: CASSFRTGAIWETQYF
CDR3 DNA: TGTGCCAGCAGCTTTAGGACAGGGGCCATTTGGGAGACCCAGTACTTC

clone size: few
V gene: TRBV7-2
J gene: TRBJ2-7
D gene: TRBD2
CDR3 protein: CASRRGVSEGYEQYF
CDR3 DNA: TGTGCCAGCAGACGGGGGGTCTCGGAGGGCTACGAGCAGTACTTC

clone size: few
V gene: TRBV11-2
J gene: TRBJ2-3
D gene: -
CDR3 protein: CASSFPQGETSDPDTQYF
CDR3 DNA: TGTGCCAGCAGCTTCCCCCAGGGGGAGACTAGTGACCCAGATACGCAGTATTTT

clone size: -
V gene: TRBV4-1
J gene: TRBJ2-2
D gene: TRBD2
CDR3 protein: CASNSGRAGTGELFF
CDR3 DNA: TGCGCCAGTAATAGCGGGAGGGCCGGAACCGGGGAGCTGTTTTTT

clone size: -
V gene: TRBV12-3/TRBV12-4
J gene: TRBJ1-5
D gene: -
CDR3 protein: CASSFAGGHLSNQPQHF
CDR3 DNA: TGTGCCAGCAGTTTCGCTGGGGGACACCTAAGCAATCAGCCCCAGCATTTT

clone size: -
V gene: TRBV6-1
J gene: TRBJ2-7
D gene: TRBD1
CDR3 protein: CASSPHGQGTYEQYF
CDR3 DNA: TGTGCCAGCAGCCCACACGGACAGGGTACCTACGAGCAGTACTTC

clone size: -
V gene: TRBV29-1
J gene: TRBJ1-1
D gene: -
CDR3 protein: CITKSSPNTEAFF
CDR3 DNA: TGCATCACCAAGTCCTCCCCGAACACTGAAGCTTTCTTT

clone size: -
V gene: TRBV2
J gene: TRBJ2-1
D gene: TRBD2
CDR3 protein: CASRAGGSQNEQFF
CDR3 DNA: TGTGCCAGCAGGGCTGGCGGGAGTCAGAATGAGCAGTTCTTC

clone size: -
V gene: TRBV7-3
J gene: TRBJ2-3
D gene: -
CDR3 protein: CASSLTPPDTQYF
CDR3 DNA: TGTGCCAGCAGCTTAACGCCTCCAGATACGCAGTATTTT

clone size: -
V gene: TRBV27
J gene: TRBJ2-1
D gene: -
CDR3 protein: CASISQGQVYEQFF
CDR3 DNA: TGTGCCAGCATTTCCCAGGGCCAGGTTTATGAGCAGTTCTTC

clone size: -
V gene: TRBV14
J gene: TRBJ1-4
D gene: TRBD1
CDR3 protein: CASSTTGATNEKLFF
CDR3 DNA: TGTGCCAGCAGCACAACAGGGGCAACTAATGAAAAACTGTTTTTT

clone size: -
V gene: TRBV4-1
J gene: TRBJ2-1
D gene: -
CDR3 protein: CASSQGPGTRGYNEQFF
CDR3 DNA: TGCGCCAGCAGCCAAGGCCCCGGGACTCGAGGCTACAATGAGCAGTTCTTC

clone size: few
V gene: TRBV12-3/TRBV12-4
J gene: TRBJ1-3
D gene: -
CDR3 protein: CASSSVNTIYF
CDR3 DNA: TGTGCCAGCAGCTCGGTAAACACCATATATTTT

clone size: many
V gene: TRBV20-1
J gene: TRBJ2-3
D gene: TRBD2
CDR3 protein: CSARDLREHRLAGDTDTQYF
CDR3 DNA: TGCAGTGCTAGAGATCTCCGCGAGCACCGACTAGCGGGAGACACAGATACGCAGTATTTT

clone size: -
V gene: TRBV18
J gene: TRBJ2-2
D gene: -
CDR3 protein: CASSPLGGSGELFF
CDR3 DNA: TGTGCCAGCTCACCACTCGGAGGCTCCGGGGAGCTGTTTTTT

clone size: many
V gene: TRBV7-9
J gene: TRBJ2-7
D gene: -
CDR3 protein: CASSLRGAVSYEQYF
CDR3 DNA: TGTGCCAGCAGCTTGAGGGGGGCGGTGTCCTACGAGCAGTACTTC

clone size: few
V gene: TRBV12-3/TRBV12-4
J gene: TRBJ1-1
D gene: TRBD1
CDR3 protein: CASSRTGDFGAFF
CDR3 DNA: TGTGCCAGCAGTCGGACAGGGGATTTCGGAGCTTTCTTT

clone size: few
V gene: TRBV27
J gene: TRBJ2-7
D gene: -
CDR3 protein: CASSLTAIPYEQYF
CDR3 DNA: TGTGCCAGCAGCCTCACCGCTATTCCCTACGAGCAGTACTTC

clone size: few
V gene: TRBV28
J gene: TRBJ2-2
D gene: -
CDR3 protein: CASSLYAGSNTGELFF
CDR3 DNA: TGTGCCAGCAGTTTATATGCGGGGTCGAACACCGGGGAGCTGTTTTTT

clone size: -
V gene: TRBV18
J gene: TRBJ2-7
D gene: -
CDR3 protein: CASSPKGELYEQYF
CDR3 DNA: TGTGCCAGCTCACCCAAAGGGGAACTCTACGAGCAGTACTTC

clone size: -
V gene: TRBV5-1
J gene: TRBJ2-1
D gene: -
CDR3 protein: CASSLDPRAHRFF
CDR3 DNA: TGCGCCAGCAGCCTCGACCCTAGGGCGCACCGGTTCTTC

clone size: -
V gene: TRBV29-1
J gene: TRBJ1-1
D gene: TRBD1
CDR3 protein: CSVVGPYRGRGTEAFF
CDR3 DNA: TGCAGCGTTGTGGGACCCTACAGGGGAAGGGGCACTGAAGCTTTCTTT

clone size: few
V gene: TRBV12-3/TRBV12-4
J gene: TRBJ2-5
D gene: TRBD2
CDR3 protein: CASSIERGLAGETQYF
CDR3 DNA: TGTGCCAGCTCCATTGAGCGTGGACTAGCGGGAGAGACCCAGTACTTC

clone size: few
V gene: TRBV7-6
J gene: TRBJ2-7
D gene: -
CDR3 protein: CASSLARDQPSYEQYF
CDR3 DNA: TGTGCCAGCAGCTTAGCTAGGGACCAACCCTCCTACGAGCAGTACTTC

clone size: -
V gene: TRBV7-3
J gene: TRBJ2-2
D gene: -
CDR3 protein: CASGGIGAHTGELFF
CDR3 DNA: TGTGCCAGCGGGGGGATTGGCGCCCACACCGGGGAGCTGTTTTTT

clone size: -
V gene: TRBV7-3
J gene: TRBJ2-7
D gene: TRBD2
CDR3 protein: CASSEAGLAGAKYF
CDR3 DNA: TGTGCCAGCAGCGAAGCGGGACTAGCGGGTGCTAAGTACTTC

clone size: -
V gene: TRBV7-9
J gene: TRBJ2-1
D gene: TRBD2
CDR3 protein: CASSFGPSGTNEQFF
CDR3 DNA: TGTGCCAGCAGCTTTGGTCCTAGCGGGACCAATGAGCAGTTCTTC

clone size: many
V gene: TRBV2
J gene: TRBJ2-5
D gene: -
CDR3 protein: CASSDLAWGETQYF
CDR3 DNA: TGTGCCAGCAGTGATTTAGCGTGGGGAGAGACCCAGTACTTC

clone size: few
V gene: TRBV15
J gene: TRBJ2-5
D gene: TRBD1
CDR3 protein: CATSRALPGTGRETQYF
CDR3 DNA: TGTGCCACCAGCAGAGCTCTCCCGGGGACAGGGAGGGAGACCCAGTACTTC

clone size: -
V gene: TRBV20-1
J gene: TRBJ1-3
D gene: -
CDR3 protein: CSAKEWASGNTIYF
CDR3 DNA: TGCAGTGCTAAGGAATGGGCCTCTGGAAACACCATATATTTT

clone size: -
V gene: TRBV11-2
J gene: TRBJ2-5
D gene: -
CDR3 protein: CASILRAGGLQETQYF
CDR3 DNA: TGTGCCAGCATCCTTAGGGCCGGGGGTCTACAAGAGACCCAGTACTTC

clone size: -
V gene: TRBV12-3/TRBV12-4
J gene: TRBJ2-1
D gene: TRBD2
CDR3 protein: CASSLPSGRNNEQFF
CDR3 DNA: TGTGCCAGCAGTCTACCGAGCGGGAGAAACAATGAGCAGTTCTTC

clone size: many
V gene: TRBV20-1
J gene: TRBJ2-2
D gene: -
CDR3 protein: CSAGRTLVNTGELFF
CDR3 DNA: TGCAGTGCTGGGAGGACCCTCGTGAACACCGGGGAGCTGTTTTTT

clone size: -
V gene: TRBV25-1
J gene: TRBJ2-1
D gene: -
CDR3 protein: CASSEGRASRWNEQFF
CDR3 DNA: TGTGCCAGCAGTGAAGGTAGGGCCTCAAGGTGGAATGAGCAGTTCTTC

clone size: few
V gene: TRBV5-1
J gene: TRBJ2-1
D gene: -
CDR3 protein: CASSLGIRLNEQFF
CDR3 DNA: TGCGCCAGCAGCTTGGGGATAAGATTAAATGAGCAGTTCTTC

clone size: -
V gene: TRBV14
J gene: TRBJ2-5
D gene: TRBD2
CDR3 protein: CASSQDRGGRLGETQYF
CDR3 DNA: TGTGCCAGCAGCCAAGATCGCGGCGGGAGATTAGGGGAGACCCAGTACTTC

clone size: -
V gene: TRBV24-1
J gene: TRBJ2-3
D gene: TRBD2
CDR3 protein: CATSDLGYSGSRTDTQYF
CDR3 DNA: TGTGCCACCAGTGATTTGGGGTATAGCGGGAGTCGCACAGATACGCAGTATTTT

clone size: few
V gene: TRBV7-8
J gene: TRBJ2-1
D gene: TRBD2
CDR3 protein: CASSKRTSGASNEQFF
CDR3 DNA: TGTGCCAGCAGCAAACGGACTAGCGGGGCGAGCAATGAGCAGTTCTTC

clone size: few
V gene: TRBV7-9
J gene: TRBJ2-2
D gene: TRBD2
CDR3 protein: CASSPRRRETPTGELFF
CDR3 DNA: TGTGCCAGCAGCCCCCGACGGCGGGAGACTCCCACCGGGGAGCTGTTTTTT

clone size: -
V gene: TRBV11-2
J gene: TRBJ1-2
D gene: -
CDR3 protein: CASSLAGAHYGYTF
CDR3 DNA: TGTGCCAGCAGCTTAGCAGGAGCGCACTATGGCTACACCTTC

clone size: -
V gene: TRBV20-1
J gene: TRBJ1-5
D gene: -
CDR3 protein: CSARSRTGLSNQPQHF
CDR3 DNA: TGCAGTGCTAGATCAAGGACCGGACTTAGCAATCAGCCCCAGCATTTT

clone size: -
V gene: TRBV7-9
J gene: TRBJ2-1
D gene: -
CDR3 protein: CASSSPLGLNNEQFF
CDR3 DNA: TGTGCCAGCAGCAGCCCGCTAGGACTTAACAATGAGCAGTTCTTC

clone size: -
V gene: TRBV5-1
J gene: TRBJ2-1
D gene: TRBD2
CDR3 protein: CASSLLAGGQFF
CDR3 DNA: TGCGCCAGCAGCTTGCTAGCGGGAGGTCAGTTCTTC

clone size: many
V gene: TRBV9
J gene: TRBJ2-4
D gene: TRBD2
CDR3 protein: CASSLAGGAKNIQYF
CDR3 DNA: TGTGCCAGCAGTCTAGCGGGGGGAGCCAAAAACATTCAGTACTTC

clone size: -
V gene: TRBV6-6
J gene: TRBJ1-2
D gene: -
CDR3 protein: CAIFERDYGYTF
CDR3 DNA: TGTGCCATCTTCGAGCGGGACTATGGCTACACCTTC

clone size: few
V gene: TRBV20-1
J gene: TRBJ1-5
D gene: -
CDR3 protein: CSAAHRRGISKPQHF
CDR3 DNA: TGCAGTGCCGCCCACCGGCGGGGCATCAGTAAGCCCCAGCATTTT

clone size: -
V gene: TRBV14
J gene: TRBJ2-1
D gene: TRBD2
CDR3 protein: CASSQTRRPSGSLYNEQFF
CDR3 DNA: TGTGCCAGCAGCCAGACGAGGCGGCCTAGCGGTTCGCTATACAATGAGCAGTTCTTC

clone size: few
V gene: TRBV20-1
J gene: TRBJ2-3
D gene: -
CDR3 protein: CSASQAETSTDTQYF
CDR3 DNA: TGCAGTGCTAGCCAAGCGGAAACTAGCACAGATACGCAGTATTTT

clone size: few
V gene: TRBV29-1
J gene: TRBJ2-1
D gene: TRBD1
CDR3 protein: CSVVGTDRAYNEQFF
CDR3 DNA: TGCAGCGTTGTTGGAACCGACAGGGCCTACAATGAGCAGTTCTTC

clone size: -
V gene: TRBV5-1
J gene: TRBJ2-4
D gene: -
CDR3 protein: CASSFLWGAKNIQYF
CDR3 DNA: TGCGCCAGCAGCTTCCTCTGGGGGGCCAAAAACATTCAGTACTTC

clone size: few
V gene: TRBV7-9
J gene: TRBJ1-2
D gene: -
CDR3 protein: CASSFDRTRYGYTF
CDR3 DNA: TGTGCCAGCAGCTTCGACAGGACCCGCTATGGCTACACCTTC

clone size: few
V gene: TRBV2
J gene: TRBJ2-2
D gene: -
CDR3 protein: CARGFRGFEGTGELFF
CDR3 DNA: TGTGCCAGAGGGTTTAGGGGGTTTGAAGGCACCGGGGAGCTGTTTTTT

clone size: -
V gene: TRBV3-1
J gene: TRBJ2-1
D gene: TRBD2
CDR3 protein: CASSQEGHRQGLAGHNEQFF
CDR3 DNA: TGTGCCAGCAGCCAAGAAGGACACCGCCAGGGACTAGCGGGACACAATGAGCAGTTCTTC